This T cell receptor (beta chain) was obtained from a study of technical replicates of blood from a handful of donors. Germline CDR1 reads PRHDT; CDR2 reads FYEKMQ (reference sequence). The CDR3 runs to 16 residues. Trimming left V 2 bases short and J 4 bases short, with 15 bases between. Data came from immunoSEQ multiplex PCR; TCRdb stores just in-frame clones and leaves some out. The table includes about 73,000 clones, over 90% detected once. The clonotype originates from a human donor in good health. Some clones in this sample may be carry-over from other donors' samples. The specimen sequenced was PBMCs. This chain links TRBV13 with TRBJ1-5, with a possible D match to TRBD1 (5 bases). This CDR3 reads CASSLRGPLGNQPQHF. In nucleotides, the CDR3 is TGTGCCAGCAGCTTAAGGGGCCCATTAGGTAATCAGCCCCAGCATTTT.